This T cell receptor beta chain was captured in a study of OX40 agonist ivuxolimab in advanced cancers. Clones were sequenced by immunoSEQ multiplex PCR, and TCRdb holds only the in-frame ones, with some missing. The data hold approximately 68,000 clones, with about 86% observed a single time. With regard to this clone: The germline gene is not matched at one end of the junction; a read error may be the cause.

The origin of this receptor is an adult with an advanced solid tumor such as melanoma, head and neck, liver or kidney cancer. The specimen comprised CD4+ or CD8+ T cells sorted from blood, sampled in a trial of the OX40 agonist ivuxolimab.

The CDR3: CANSVTPTSSYEQYF. Here the CDR3 DNA reads TGTGCCAACAGCGTAACCCCGACATCCTCCTACGAGCAGTACTTC. J is TRBJ2-7 and V is TRBV9; D is uncertain. The germline gives CDR1 SGDLS, CDR2 YYNGEE. The CDR3 covers 15 residues.